The clone carrying this T cell receptor (beta chain) was seen once. This sample was included in a study of blood T cell repertoires in COVID-19. The CDR3 covers 13 residues. Germline CDR1 and CDR2: MNHEY and SVGAGI. V was cut by 5 bases and J by 4 bases, with 9 bases left in between. Original processing notes: Researchers report that nucleated cell counts were estimated from reference gene primer amplification. The method was immunoSEQ multiplex PCR; TCRdb's version includes in-frame clones alone and lacks a portion of them. That table is the source of V, J and clone size, and D and trimming were worked out from the DNA. Seen here are about 250,000 clones, 82% observed once, and the top ten hold 4.7%.

The sequencing sample was made of peripheral blood. The clonotype originates from an older woman with acute or convalescent COVID-19. This chain joins TRBV6-5 and TRBJ1-3, with D unresolved. CDR3 region: CASSKRGGNTIYF. Here the CDR3 DNA reads TGTGCCAGCAGTAAGCGGGGAGGAAACACCATATATTTT.